One T cell receptor beta chain is described in this entry. Sequencing used immunoSEQ multiplex PCR; TCRdb keeps in-frame clones, though not all of them. The table shows 40,000 to 55,000 clones, with just over 90% occurring only once. This sample was taken from a study of blood T cell repertoires in COVID-19. The overall study: Samples came from the United States, Italy and Spain, spanning acute and convalescent COVID-19. PBMCs, B-cell-depleted T cells, or T cells provided the cDNA or gDNA that made up the material.

Patients of the Seattle cohort, enrolled during active infection, were followed longitudinally. Input material: peripheral blood. This TCR derives from a man aged 45-65 years with COVID-19, enrolled during active disease.

Written as DNA, the CDR3 is TGTGCCAGCAGATCACCCGGGACAGGGGGCGCAGGCAAAAACATTCAGTACTTC. This gives the protein CASRSPGTGGAGKNIQYF. This rearrangement joins TRBV2 to TRBJ2-4, with 12 nucleotides matching TRBD1. Trimming took 6 bases from V and 3 from J; bases not matched to a gene: 12. This CDR3 is 18 amino acids long. CDR1 and CDR2 from the germline V gene are SNHLY and FYNNEI.